This T cell receptor beta chain was recorded in a study of T-cell reconstitution after alpha-beta-depleted transplantation in children. Unique molecular identifiers were used in preparing the TCRbeta library. MiXCR, applied by TCRdb to the PCR reads, yields one record per CDR3 protein. Of around 700,000 distinct CDR3 sequences listed, around 12% are singletons. Between the trimmed V and J ends, which lost 0 bases and 1 base, there was a span of 5 bases. The CDR3 is 13 amino acids. Germline CDR1 reads SQVTM; CDR2 reads ANQGSEA. This receptor was taken from a girl under 10 years old with congenital amegakaryocytic thrombocytopenia, due to receive a stem cell transplant. The source was PBMCs, collected before TCRalphabeta/CD19-depleted stem cell transplant. This chain connects TRBV29-1 to TRBJ2-3; D remains unclear. The CDR3 nucleotides read TGCAGCGTTGAAGAGACTGGCACAGATACGCAGTATTTT. Protein sequence: CSVEETGTDTQYF.